This T cell receptor beta chain was observed in a study of patients and donors after allogeneic stem cell transplantation. One entry per CDR3 protein, called by TCRdb with MiXCR from the RT-PCR reads. The data show 84,000 or so distinct CDR3 sequences, with 40% to 60% seen just once and 50% to 75% held by the top ten. This receptor was identified in a human donor who was either an allogeneic HSCT recipient or a stem cell or donor lymphocyte infusion donor (not recorded which). It is not recorded whose cells these are; they may come from a transplant donor. Sample: blood, either unsorted or a sorted T cell fraction (not recorded which).

This CDR3 reads CASSQEPGPINTYNSPLHF. For the CDR3, the DNA is TGCGCCAGCAGCCAAGAACCGGGGCCGATAAACACCTATAATTCACCCCTCCACTTT. This chain uses TRBV4-3 with TRBJ1-6, with D tentatively TRBD1 (5 bases). Germline V gene data show CDR1 as LGHNA and CDR2 as YSLEER. Trimming shortened V by 0 bases and J by 2 bases, and 17 bases separated the two germline ends. This CDR3 contains 19 residues.